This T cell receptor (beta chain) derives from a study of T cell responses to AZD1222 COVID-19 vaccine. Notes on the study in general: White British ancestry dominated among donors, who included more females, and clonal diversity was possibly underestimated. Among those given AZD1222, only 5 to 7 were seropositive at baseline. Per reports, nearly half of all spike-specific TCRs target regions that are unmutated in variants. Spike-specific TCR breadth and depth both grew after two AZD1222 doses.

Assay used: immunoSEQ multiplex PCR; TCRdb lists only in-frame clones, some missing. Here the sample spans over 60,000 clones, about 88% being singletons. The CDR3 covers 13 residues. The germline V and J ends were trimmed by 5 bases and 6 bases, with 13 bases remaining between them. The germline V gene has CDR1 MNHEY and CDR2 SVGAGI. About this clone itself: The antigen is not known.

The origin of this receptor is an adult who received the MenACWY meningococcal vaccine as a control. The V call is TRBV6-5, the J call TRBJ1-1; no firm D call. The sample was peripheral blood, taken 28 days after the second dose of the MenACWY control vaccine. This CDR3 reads CASSHREAAEAFF. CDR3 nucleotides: TGTGCCAGCAGTCATAGGGAGGCTGCTGAAGCTTTCTTT.